This is a list of T cell receptor beta chains from one sample in a study of a mutant IDH1 vaccine in newly diagnosed glioma. Repertoires were generated with immunoSEQ multiplex PCR, while TCRdb's copy carries only in-frame clones and drops some. The repertoire holds under 50,000 clones, with under 95% as singletons. Their antigen targets remain unknown. The source was PBMCs, collected from a glioma patient whose treatment included an IDH1 peptide vaccine. These receptors were collected from a man aged 50-59 years with glioma. Both conserved end residues are part of each CDR3. The D gene is left open where the match is weak. Size tells how often a clone was seen (once, few, many) or the class of an expanded clone, and some rows leave it out.

few	TRBV10-3	TRBJ1-1	-	TGTGCCATCAGTGGCACAGGATCATTCCCTGAAGCTTTCTTT	CAISGTGSFPEAFF
-	TRBV10-2	TRBJ1-5	-	TGCGCCAGCAGTGAGTCAGCGGTCAGGGATCAGCCCCAGCATTTT	CASSESAVRDQPQHF
-	TRBV5-4	TRBJ2-5	-	TGTGCCAGCAGCTTGGCCGGGGGGCCCGCATTGAGTTGGTACTTC	CASSLAGGPALSWYF
-	TRBV28	TRBJ1-5	-	TGTGCCAGCAGTCCTACCTGGGTGGGCAGCAATCAGCCCCAGCATTTT	CASSPTWVGSNQPQHF
-	TRBV27	TRBJ2-7	TRBD1	TGTGCCAGCAGTAAACAGGGGGTTGTGAGAAACGAGCAGTACTTC	CASSKQGVVRNEQYF
-	TRBV30	TRBJ2-5	TRBD2	TGTGCCTGGAGTCCACCCTCCCCGAATCTAGCGGGAGGTCTTTGGGAGACCCAGTACTTC	CAWSPPSPNLAGGLWETQYF
-	TRBV4-3	TRBJ2-5	-	TGCGCCAGCAGCCGGACAGTCCAAGAGACCCAGTACTTC	CASSRTVQETQYF
-	TRBV7-9	TRBJ2-3	-	TGTGCCAGCAGCTTAACCCGCGGGCTCTATGGTACGCAGTATTTT	CASSLTRGLYGTQYF
-	TRBV2	TRBJ1-1	TRBD1	TGTGCCAGCAGGAACAGGGGACAGGGGGAGCATACTGAAGCTTTCTTT	CASRNRGQGEHTEAFF
-	TRBV28	TRBJ2-5	TRBD1	TGTGCCAGCAGTTTCAGACAGGGGGCGGAGACCCAGTACTTC	CASSFRQGAETQYF
-	TRBV7-2	TRBJ1-6	-	TGTGCCAGCAGATCCGACAGTAGGAATTCACCCCTCCACTTT	CASRSDSRNSPLHF
-	TRBV30	TRBJ1-6	TRBD1	TGTGCCTGGAACCGGGACAGGGGCCTTTATAATTCACCCCTCCACTTT	CAWNRDRGLYNSPLHF
-	TRBV7-8	TRBJ1-5	TRBD1	TGTGCCAGCACTGGGACAGGGGGCAATCAGCCCCAGCATTTT	CASTGTGGNQPQHF
medium-sized	TRBV7-9	TRBJ2-1	TRBD1	TGTGCCAGCAGCCTATGGGACAGGGTGGGTGAGCAGTTCTTC	CASSLWDRVGEQFF
-	TRBV2	TRBJ2-2	-	TGTGCCAGCAGTGAACCGCCGGGGTGGGGTTATTCCGGGGAGCTGTTTTTT	CASSEPPGWGYSGELFF
-	TRBV4-1	TRBJ2-2	-	TGCGCCAGCAGCCCAAGAGTCGCCTCATGGGACACCGGGGAGCTGTTTTTT	CASSPRVASWDTGELFF
few	TRBV30	TRBJ2-5	-	TGTGCCTGGAGTGTGAGCCATGGGTCCCAGTACTTC	CAWSVSHGSQYF
once	TRBV7-6	TRBJ2-2	-	TGTGCCAGCAGCTTAGGAGTGGCGGTTGGGGAGTTTGAGCTGTTTTTT	CASSLGVAVGEFELFF
-	TRBV4-2	TRBJ2-3	TRBD2	TGTGCCAGCAGCCAAGATCTAGCGGGAGGGCCAGATACGCAGTATTTT	CASSQDLAGGPDTQYF
-	TRBV7-9	TRBJ1-5	TRBD1	TGTGCCAGCAGCCCCATCGAGGACAGGTGGAATCAGCCCCAGCATTTT	CASSPIEDRWNQPQHF
-	TRBV27	TRBJ2-1	TRBD1	TGTGCCACTGACAGGGGCGATGAGCAGTTCTTC	CATDRGDEQFF
-	TRBV6-5	TRBJ1-1	-	TGTGCCAGCGAAGCTACAGGGTCTGAAGCTTTCTTT	CASEATGSEAFF
-	TRBV4-1	TRBJ1-5	-	TGCGCCAGCAGCCAAGATTTCGAGGGCAATCAGCCCCAGCATTTT	CASSQDFEGNQPQHF
-	TRBV2	TRBJ1-3	-	TGTGCCAGCAGTGATACGGGCACGAGCTCTGGAAACACCATATATTTT	CASSDTGTSSGNTIYF
-	TRBV7-2	TRBJ2-6	TRBD1	TGTGCCAGCAGGACAGGGGGCTCTGGGGCCAACGTCCTGACTTTC	CASRTGGSGANVLTF
-	TRBV7-2	TRBJ2-1	-	TGTGCCAGCACCACCGGGACACACTACAATGAGCAGTTCTTC	CASTTGTHYNEQFF
-	TRBV28	TRBJ1-1	-	TGTGCCAGCAGTTTGACCAGGAACACTGAAGCTTTCTTT	CASSLTRNTEAFF
-	TRBV27	TRBJ2-5	-	TGTGCCAGCAGTTTATATGTGGGACAAGAGACCCAGTACTTC	CASSLYVGQETQYF
-	TRBV14	TRBJ1-2	-	TGTGCCAGCAGCCAAGGGGGCCACAAGGGTCATGGCTACACCTTC	CASSQGGHKGHGYTF
-	TRBV10-2	TRBJ1-4	TRBD1	TGCGCCAGCAGTGAGACGGACAGGGGGCGGACTAATGAAAAACTGTTTTTT	CASSETDRGRTNEKLFF
-	TRBV6-5	TRBJ2-3	TRBD2	TGTGCCAGCAGTTGGGAGGGCAGAAGCACAGATACGCAGTATTTT	CASSWEGRSTDTQYF
-	TRBV27	TRBJ1-2	-	TGTGCCAGCAAAAAGCGTGACTATGGCTACACCTTC	CASKKRDYGYTF
-	TRBV6-5	TRBJ2-7	-	TGTGCCAGCAGTTATACCGGGCCCACATACACATACGAGCAGTACTTC	CASSYTGPTYTYEQYF
few	TRBV2	TRBJ2-7	-	TGTGCCAGCAGTGAAAGACCCGGGGCCGGCTACGAGCAGTACTTC	CASSERPGAGYEQYF
-	TRBV30	TRBJ2-4	-	TGTGCTGTGCGGCAGATGGAAGGTAACATTCAGTACTTC	CAVRQMEGNIQYF
once	TRBV25-1	TRBJ2-7	TRBD1	TGTGCCAGCAGTGCAGGACAGGGATACGAGCAGTACTTC	CASSAGQGYEQYF
-	TRBV27	TRBJ2-7	TRBD2	TGTGCCAGCAGCCTCTCTCGGGGGGGCGAGCAGTACTTC	CASSLSRGGEQYF
-	TRBV4-1	TRBJ2-3	-	TGCGCCAGCAGCCGCCGGGTCGCCACAGATACGCAGTATTTT	CASSRRVATDTQYF
once	TRBV5-1	TRBJ1-2	-	TGCGCCAGCAGCCGGGGGGGAGATGATGGCTACACCTTC	CASSRGGDDGYTF
-	TRBV5-4	TRBJ1-1	TRBD1	TGTGCCAGCAGCCTAGGGGGCGCGGGGAACACTGAAGCTTTCTTT	CASSLGGAGNTEAFF
-	TRBV28	TRBJ1-1	-	TGTGCCAGCACCGCGTGGGGGAAGAATGAAGCTTTCTTT	CASTAWGKNEAFF
-	TRBV7-2	TRBJ1-6	-	TGTGCCAGCAGCTTTTATGGGTCGTGGACAGATAATTCACCCCTCCACTTT	CASSFYGSWTDNSPLHF
-	TRBV14	TRBJ2-7	-	TGTGCCAGCAGCCAAGATTCGGCAGGGATGGGCGAGCAGTACTTC	CASSQDSAGMGEQYF
-	TRBV30	TRBJ1-2	-	TGTGCCTGGATAAGGCGTGAGGTTCGTCGACTAGCTAACTATGGCTACACCTTC	CAWIRREVRRLANYGYTF
-	TRBV7-9	TRBJ2-7	-	TGTGCCAGCAGCCGAACAGGGCCCAGCTCCTACGAGCAGTACTTC	CASSRTGPSSYEQYF
once	TRBV5-4	TRBJ1-3	-	TGTGCCAGCAGCTTGTTGGGTAGCCTCTCTGGAAACACCATATATTTT	CASSLLGSLSGNTIYF
-	TRBV21-1	TRBJ2-6	-	TGTGCCAGCCGGTGTTCGAGAAAAAGCCTCTCTGGGGCCAACGTCCTGACTTTC	CASRCSRKSLSGANVLTF
-	TRBV19	TRBJ2-1	-	TGTGCCAGTAGTATTCCCCAACGGCGATCTCAGAGTGAGCAGTTCTTC	CASSIPQRRSQSEQFF